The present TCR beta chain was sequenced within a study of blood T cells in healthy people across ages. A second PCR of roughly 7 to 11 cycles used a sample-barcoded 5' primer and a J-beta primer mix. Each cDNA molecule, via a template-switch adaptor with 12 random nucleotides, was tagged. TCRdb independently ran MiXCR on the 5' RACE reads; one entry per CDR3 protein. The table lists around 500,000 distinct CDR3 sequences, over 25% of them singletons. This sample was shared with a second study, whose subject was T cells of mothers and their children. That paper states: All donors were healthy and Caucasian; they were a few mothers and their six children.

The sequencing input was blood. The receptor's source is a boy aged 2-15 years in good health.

The CDR3 here is CASSLYFPGSYEQYF. CDR3 nucleotide sequence: TGCGCCAGCAGCCTCTATTTCCCGGGCTCCTACGAGCAGTACTTC. The V gene is TRBV5-1, the J gene TRBJ2-7; D uncertain. CDR3 size: 15 residues. CDR1 is SGHRS, CDR2 YFSETQ, per germline. Trimming took off 4 bases at V and 0 bases at J, with 14 bases between the two ends.